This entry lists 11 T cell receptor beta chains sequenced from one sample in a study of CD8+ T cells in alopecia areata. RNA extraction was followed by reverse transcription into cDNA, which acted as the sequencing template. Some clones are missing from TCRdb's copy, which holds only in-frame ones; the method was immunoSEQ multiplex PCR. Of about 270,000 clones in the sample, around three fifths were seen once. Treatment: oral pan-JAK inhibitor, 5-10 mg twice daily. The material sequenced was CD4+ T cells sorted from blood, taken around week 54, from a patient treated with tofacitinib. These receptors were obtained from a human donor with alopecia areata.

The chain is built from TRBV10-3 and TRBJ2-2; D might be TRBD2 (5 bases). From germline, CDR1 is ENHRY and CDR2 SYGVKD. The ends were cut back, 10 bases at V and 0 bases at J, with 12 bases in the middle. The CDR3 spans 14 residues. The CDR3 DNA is TGTGCCACCGGACTTTCCTCGAACACCGGGGAGCTGTTTTTT. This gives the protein CATGLSSNTGELFF.

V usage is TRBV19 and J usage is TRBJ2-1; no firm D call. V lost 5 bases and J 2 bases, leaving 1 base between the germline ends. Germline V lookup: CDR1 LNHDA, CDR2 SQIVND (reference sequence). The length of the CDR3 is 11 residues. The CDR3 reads CASSAYNEQFF. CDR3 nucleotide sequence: TGTGCCAGTAGTGCCTACAATGAGCAGTTCTTC.

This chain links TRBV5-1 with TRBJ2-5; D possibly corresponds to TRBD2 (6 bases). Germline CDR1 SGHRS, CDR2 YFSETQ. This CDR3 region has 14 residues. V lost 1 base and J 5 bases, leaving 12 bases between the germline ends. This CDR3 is CASSLSGTAETQYF. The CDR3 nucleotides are TGCGCCAGCAGCTTGTCCGGGACTGCGGAGACCCAGTACTTC. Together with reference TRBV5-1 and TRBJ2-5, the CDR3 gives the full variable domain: KAGVTQTPRYLIKTRGQQVTLSCSPISGHRSVSWYQQTPGQGLQFLFEYFSETQRNKGNFPGRFSGRQFSNSRSEMNVSTLELGDSALYLCASSLSGTAETQYFGPGTRLLVL.

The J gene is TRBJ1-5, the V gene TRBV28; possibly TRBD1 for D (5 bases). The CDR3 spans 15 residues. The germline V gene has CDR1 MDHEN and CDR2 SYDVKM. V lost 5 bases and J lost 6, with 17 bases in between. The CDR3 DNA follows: TGTGCCAGCAGTCCCCCAGGCGGGGCGGCTCAGCCCCAGCATTTT. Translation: CASSPPGGAAQPQHF.

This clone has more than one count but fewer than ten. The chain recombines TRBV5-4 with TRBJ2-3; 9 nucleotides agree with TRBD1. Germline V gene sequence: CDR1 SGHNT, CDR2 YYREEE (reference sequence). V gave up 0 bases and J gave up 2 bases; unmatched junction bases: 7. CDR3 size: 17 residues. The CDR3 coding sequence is TGTGCCAGCAGCTTGGCCACCGGGACAGGGAACACAGATACGCAGTATTTT. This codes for CASSLATGTGNTDTQYF.

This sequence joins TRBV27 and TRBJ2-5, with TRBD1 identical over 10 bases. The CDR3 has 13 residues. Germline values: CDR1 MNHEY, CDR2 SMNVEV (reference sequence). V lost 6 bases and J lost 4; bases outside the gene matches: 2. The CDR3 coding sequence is TGTGCCAGCAGACGGGACAGGGGAGAGACCCAGTACTTC. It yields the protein CASRRDRGETQYF.

CDR3 sequence reads: CASSLGQGATETQYF. For the CDR3, the DNA is TGCGCCAGCAGCTTGGGGCAGGGGGCTACAGAGACCCAGTACTTC. The chain has TRBV5-1 and TRBJ2-5, with TRBD1 matching 8 bases. J was trimmed by 4 bases and V by 0 bases; bases with no gene match: 5. The CDR3 is 15 residues long. Germline loops: CDR1 SGHRS, CDR2 YFSETQ. The variable domain in full, with the rest retrieved from reference TRBV5-1 and TRBJ2-5, is KAGVTQTPRYLIKTRGQQVTLSCSPISGHRSVSWYQQTPGQGLQFLFEYFSETQRNKGNFPGRFSGRQFSNSRSEMNVSTLELGDSALYLCASSLGQGATETQYFGPGTRLLVL.

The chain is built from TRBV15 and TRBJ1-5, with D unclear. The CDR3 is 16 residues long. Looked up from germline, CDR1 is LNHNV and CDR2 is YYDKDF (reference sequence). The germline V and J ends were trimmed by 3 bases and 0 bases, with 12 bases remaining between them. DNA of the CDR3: TGTGCCACCAGCAGGTGGGCCGGGAATAGCAATCAGCCCCAGCATTTT. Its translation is CATSRWAGNSNQPQHF.

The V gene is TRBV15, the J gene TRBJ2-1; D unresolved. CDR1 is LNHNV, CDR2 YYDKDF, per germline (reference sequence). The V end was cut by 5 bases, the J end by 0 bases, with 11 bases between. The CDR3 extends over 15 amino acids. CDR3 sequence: CATSPRLYSYNEQFF. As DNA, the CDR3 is TGTGCCACCAGCCCGCGGCTCTACTCCTACAATGAGCAGTTCTTC. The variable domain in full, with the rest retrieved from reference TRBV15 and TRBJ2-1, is DAMVIQNPRYQVTQFGKPVTLSCSQTLNHNVMYWYQQKSSQAPKLLFHYYDKDFNNEADTPDNFQSRRPNTSFCFLDIRSPGLGDTAMYLCATSPRLYSYNEQFFGPGTRLTVL.

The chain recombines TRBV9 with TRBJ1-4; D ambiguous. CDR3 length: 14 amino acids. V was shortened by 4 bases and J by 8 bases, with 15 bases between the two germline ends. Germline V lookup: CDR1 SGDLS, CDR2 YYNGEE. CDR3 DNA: TGTGCCAGCAGCCCGGCCCCCGCCCACGAAAAACTGTTTTTT. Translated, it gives CASSPAPAHEKLFF.

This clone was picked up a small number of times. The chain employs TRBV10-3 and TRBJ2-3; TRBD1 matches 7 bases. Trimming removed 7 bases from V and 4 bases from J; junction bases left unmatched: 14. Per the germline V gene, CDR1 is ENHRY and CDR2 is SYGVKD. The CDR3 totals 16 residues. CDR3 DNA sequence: TGTGCCATCACCCCCAGGGAGAATGGACAGGCAGATACGCAGTATTTT. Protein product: CAITPRENGQADTQYF.